This entry lists 6 T cell receptor beta chains sequenced from one sample in a study of blood T cell repertoires in COVID-19. Sequenced by immunoSEQ multiplex PCR; TCRdb stores in-frame clones only, minus some. The data show approximately 300,000 clones, 80% to 90% seen once. The sequencing input was peripheral blood. The receptors shown here come from a man between 18 and 29 years old who had recovered from COVID-19.

This clone was seen only once. The V and J genes are TRBV4-3 and TRBJ1-1; no clear D. This CDR3 is 13 amino acids long. Germline V CDR1 and CDR2: LGHNA, YSLEER. With 0 bases removed from V and 2 bases from J, the gap between germline ends came to 4 bases. The CDR3 nucleotides read TGCGCCAGCAGCCAAGAACAAAACACTGAAGCTTTCTTT. Amino acid sequence: CASSQEQNTEAFF.

V and J are TRBV12-3 or TRBV12-4 and TRBJ2-1; 8 nucleotides line up with TRBD2. The J segment lost 14 bases and the V segment lost 5 bases, leaving 11 bases of the junction unmatched. This CDR3 is 13 amino acids long. The CDR3 region is CASSPYRAGGEFF. The CDR3 coding sequence is TGTGCCAGCAGTCCCTACAGGGCGGGGGGTGAGTTCTTC.

This chain uses TRBV12-3 or TRBV12-4 with TRBJ2-5; 7 positions match TRBD1. The V gene end was trimmed by 2 bases and the J gene end by 3 bases; junction bases not matched to a gene: 0. This CDR3 region has 13 residues. As DNA, the CDR3 is TGTGCCAGCAGTTTAACAGGGGAAGAGACCCAGTACTTC. Its translation is CASSLTGEETQYF.

This chain links TRBV7-8 with TRBJ2-7; 9 bases are shared with TRBD2. Germline CDR1 SGHVS, CDR2 FQNEAQ. V shed 1 base and J 4 bases; nucleotides not matched to a gene: 8. This CDR3 has 16 residues. CDR3 sequence (DNA): TGTGCCAGCAGCTTAGTGGGGGGTAGCGGGAGTTACGAGCAGTACTTC. Its protein product is CASSLVGGSGSYEQYF.

J is TRBJ2-7 and V is TRBV5-1, with TRBD2 matching 7 bases. This CDR3 contains 15 residues. Germline CDR1 and CDR2: SGHRS and YFSETQ. V lost 7 bases to trimming and J lost 2 bases; unmatched junction nucleotides: 12. In nucleotides, the CDR3 is TGCGCCAGCGCCGCGGTGGGGGAGGGGACCTACGAGCAGTACTTC. The encoded protein is CASAAVGEGTYEQYF.

This clone showed up just a few times. V and J are TRBV19 and TRBJ1-2, with 11 positions matching TRBD1. Germline CDR1 and CDR2: LNHDA and SQIVND (reference sequence). V lost 6 bases to trimming and J lost 3 bases; unmatched junction nucleotides: 15. This CDR3 is 18 amino acids long. The CDR3 reads CASSPRDRGSFPYYGYTF. DNA of the CDR3: TGTGCCAGTAGCCCCCGGGACAGGGGGAGTTTCCCTTACTATGGCTACACCTTC.